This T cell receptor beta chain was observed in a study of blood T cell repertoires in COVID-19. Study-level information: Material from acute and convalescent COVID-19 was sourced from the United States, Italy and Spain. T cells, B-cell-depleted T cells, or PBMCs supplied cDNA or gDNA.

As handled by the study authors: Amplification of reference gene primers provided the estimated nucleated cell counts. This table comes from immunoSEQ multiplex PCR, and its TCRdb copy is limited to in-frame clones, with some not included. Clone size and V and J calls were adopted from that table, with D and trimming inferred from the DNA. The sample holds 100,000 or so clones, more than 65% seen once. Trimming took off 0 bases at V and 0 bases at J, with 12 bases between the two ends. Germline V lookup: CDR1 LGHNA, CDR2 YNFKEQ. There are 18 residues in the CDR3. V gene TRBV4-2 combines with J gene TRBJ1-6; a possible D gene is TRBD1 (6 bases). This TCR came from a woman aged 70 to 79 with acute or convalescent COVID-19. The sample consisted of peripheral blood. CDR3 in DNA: TGTGCCAGCAGCCAAGATCTAGGGGGAAGCTCCTATAATTCACCCCTCCACTTT. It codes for CASSQDLGGSSYNSPLHF.